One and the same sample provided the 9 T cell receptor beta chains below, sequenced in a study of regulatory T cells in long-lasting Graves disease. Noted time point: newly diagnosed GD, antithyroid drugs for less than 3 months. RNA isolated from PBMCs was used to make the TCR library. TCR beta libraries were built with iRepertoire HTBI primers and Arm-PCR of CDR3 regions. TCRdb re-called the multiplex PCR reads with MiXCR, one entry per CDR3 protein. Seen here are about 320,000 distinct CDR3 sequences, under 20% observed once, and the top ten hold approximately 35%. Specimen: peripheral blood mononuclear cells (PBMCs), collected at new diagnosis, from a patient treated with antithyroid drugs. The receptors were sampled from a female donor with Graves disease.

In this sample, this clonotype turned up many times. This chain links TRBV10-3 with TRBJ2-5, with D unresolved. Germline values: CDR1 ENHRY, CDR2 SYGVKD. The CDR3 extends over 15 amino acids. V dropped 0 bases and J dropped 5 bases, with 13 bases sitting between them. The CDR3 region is CAISESKERLETQYF. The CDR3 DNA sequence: TGTGCCATCAGTGAGTCGAAGGAGAGGTTGGAGACCCAGTACTTC.

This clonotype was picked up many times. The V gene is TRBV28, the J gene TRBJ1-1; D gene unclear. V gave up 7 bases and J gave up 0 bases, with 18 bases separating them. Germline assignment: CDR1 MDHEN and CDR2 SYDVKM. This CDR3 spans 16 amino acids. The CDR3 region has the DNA TGTGCCAGCAACGGAGGGTCGGGATTCATGAACACTGAAGCTTTCTTT. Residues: CASNGGSGFMNTEAFF.

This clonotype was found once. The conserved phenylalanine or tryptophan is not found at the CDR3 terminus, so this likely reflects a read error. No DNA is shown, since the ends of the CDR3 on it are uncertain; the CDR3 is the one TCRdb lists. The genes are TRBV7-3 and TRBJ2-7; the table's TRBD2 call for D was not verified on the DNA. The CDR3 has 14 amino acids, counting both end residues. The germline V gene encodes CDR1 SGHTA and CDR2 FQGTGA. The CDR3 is CASSPKGDSYEQCL.

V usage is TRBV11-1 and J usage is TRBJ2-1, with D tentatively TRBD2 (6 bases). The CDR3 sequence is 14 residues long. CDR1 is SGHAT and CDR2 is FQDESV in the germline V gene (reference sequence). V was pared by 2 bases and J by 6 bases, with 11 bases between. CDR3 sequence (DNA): TGTGCCAGCAGCTTAAATTCCGGGAGCAATGAGCAGTTCTTC. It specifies CASSLNSGSNEQFF. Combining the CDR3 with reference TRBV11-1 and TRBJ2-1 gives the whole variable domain EAEVAQSPRYKITEKSQAVAFWCDPISGHATLYWYRQILGQGPELLVQFQDESVVDDSQLPKDRFSAERLKGVDSTLKIQPAELGDSAMYLCASSLNSGSNEQFFGPGTRLTVL.

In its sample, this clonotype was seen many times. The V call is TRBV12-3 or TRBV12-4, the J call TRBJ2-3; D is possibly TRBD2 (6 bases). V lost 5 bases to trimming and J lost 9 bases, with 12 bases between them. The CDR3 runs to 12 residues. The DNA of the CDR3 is TGTGCCAGCAGTCCGGGGGTAGGGACGCAGTATTTT. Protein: CASSPGVGTQYF.

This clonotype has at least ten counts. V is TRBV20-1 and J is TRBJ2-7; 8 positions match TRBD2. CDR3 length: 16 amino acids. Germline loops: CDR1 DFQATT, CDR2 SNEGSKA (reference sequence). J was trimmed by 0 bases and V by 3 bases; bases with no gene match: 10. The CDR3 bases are TGCAGTGCTAGGGTCTTAGCGGGATTGAGCTCCTACGAGCAGTACTTC. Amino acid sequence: CSARVLAGLSSYEQYF.

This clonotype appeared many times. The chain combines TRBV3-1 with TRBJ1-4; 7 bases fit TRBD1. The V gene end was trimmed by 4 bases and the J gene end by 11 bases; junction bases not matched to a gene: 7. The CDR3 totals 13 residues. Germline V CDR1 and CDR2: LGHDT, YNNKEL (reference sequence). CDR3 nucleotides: TGTGCCAGCAGCCCTTCACAGGGGTCGAAACTGTTTTTT. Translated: CASSPSQGSKLFF.

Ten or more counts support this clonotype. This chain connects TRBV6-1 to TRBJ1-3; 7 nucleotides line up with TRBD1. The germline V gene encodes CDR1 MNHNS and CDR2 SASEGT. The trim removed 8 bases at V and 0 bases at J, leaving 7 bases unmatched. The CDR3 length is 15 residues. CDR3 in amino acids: CASCRQGDSGNTIYF. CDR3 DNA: TGTGCCAGCTGTCGACAGGGAGACTCTGGAAACACCATATATTTT.

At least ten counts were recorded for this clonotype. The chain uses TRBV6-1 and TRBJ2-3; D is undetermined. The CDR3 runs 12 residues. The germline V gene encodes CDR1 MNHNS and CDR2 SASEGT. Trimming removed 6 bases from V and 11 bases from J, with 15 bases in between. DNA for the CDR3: TGTGCCAGCAGACGACCGCATATAGGGCAGTATTTT. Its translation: CASRRPHIGQYF.